The 20 T cell receptor beta chains below were found in one sample sequenced in a study of monozygotic twins with inflammatory bowel disease. TCRdb reworked the 5' RACE reads into one entry per CDR3 protein, no DNA. The sample shows about 160,000 distinct CDR3 sequences, and just under 7.5% sits with its ten largest clones. Input material: blood. All receptors derive from a human donor with ulcerative colitis or Crohn's disease, or a healthy co-twin of an affected twin (not recorded which).

This sequence joins TRBV6-5 and TRBJ2-7. Germline V gives CDR1 MNHEY, CDR2 SVGAGI. There are 15 residues in the CDR3. CDR3 sequence reads: CASSYSDEGTYEQYF.

V usage is TRBV5-4 and J usage is TRBJ2-2; TCRdb picks TRBD2, but there is no DNA to check that call. CDR1 is SGHNT, CDR2 YYREEE, per germline (reference sequence). CDR3 size: 17 residues. The CDR3 loop reads CASSASLAGDITGELFF. Full variable domain (rest looked up from reference TRBV5-4 and TRBJ2-2): ETGVTQSPTHLIKTRGQQVTLRCSSQSGHNTVSWYQQALGQGPQFIFQYYREEENGRGNFPPRFSGLQFPNYSSELNVNALELDDSALYLCASSASLAGDITGELFFGEGSRLTVL.

This chain joins TRBV4-3 and TRBJ1-6; TCRdb's D call of TRBD1 is untestable without DNA. Germline values: CDR1 LGHNA, CDR2 YSLEER. This CDR3 contains 17 residues. This chain's CDR3 is CASSQDWDRAYNSPLHF.

This chain connects TRBV18 to TRBJ1-1. The CDR3 totals 14 residues. The germline CDR1 and CDR2 sequences are KGHSH and LQKENI. The CDR3 reads CASSPPSVNTEAFF. Full variable domain (remainder filled in from reference TRBV18 and TRBJ1-1): NAGVMQNPRHLVRRRGQEARLRCSPMKGHSHVYWYRQLPEEGLKFMVYLQKENIIDESGMPKERFSAEFPKEGPSILRIQQVVRGDSAAYFCASSPPSVNTEAFFGQGTRLTVV.

The V gene is TRBV29-1, the J gene TRBJ1-2; TCRdb lists TRBD1, though no DNA is available to test this call. The CDR3 is 13 amino acids. Germline V CDR1 and CDR2: SQVTM, ANQGSEA. CDR3 amino acids: CSVGTGGSYGYTF.

The chain has TRBV5-6 and TRBJ1-5. This CDR3 spans 14 amino acids. Germline CDR1 is SGHDT and CDR2 is YYEEEE. The CDR3 loop is CASSLHSSNQPQHF.

The gene calls are TRBV5-1 and TRBJ2-5. The CDR3 has 12 amino acids. Germline loops: CDR1 SGHRS, CDR2 YFSETQ. The CDR3 loop is CASSLTEETQYF.

This chain links TRBV7-7 with TRBJ1-1; the D call of TRBD1 rests on TCRdb alone, since no DNA is present to check it. Germline V gene sequence: CDR1 SSHAT, CDR2 FNYEAQ (reference sequence). The CDR3 sequence is 13 residues long. The CDR3 here is CASSLTQGSEAFF.

This rearrangement joins TRBV29-1 to TRBJ1-1. Germline assignment: CDR1 SQVTM and CDR2 ANQGSEA. CDR3 length equals 12 residues. This CDR3 is CSVVGSQTEAFF.

J is TRBJ2-7 and V is TRBV7-6; the D call of TRBD2 rests on TCRdb alone, since no DNA is present to check it. The CDR3 covers 14 residues. Germline V lookup: CDR1 SGHVS, CDR2 FNYEAQ. The CDR3 here is CASTPGTRAYEQYF.

The chain links TRBV11-2 to TRBJ2-7; TCRdb's assignment of TRBD1 cannot be checked, as there is no DNA. CDR1 is SGHAT, CDR2 FQNNGV, per germline. The CDR3 totals 16 residues. The chain's CDR3 is CASSLISTGGFYEQYF.

The chain employs TRBV2 and TRBJ2-1; TCRdb picks TRBD1, but there is no DNA to check that call. CDR3 length: 11 amino acids. Per the germline V gene, CDR1 is SNHLY and CDR2 is FYNNEI. CDR3 amino acids: CASSKRGEQFF.

The genes are TRBV5-4 and TRBJ2-2. This CDR3 region has 14 residues. The V gene's germline CDR1 is SGHNT and CDR2 YYREEE (reference sequence). CDR3 residues: CASSLSYNTGELFF. The variable domain in full, completed from reference TRBV5-4 and TRBJ2-2, reads ETGVTQSPTHLIKTRGQQVTLRCSSQSGHNTVSWYQQALGQGPQFIFQYYREEENGRGNFPPRFSGLQFPNYSSELNVNALELDDSALYLCASSLSYNTGELFFGEGSRLTVL.

The chain links TRBV5-6 to TRBJ1-3; lacking DNA, the TRBD1 call made by TCRdb goes unchecked. CDR1 SGHDT and CDR2 YYEEEE come from the germline V gene. This CDR3 has 14 residues. This chain's CDR3 is CASFRQLSGNTIYF.

The V call is TRBV20-1, the J call TRBJ1-5; TCRdb designates TRBD1, a call that cannot be tested without DNA. Germline V gene lookup returns CDR1 DFQATT and CDR2 SNEGSKA (reference sequence). This CDR3 is 14 amino acids long. This CDR3 is CSAPGQGSSQPQHF.

V gene TRBV5-1 combines with J gene TRBJ2-5; the D call of TRBD2 rests on TCRdb alone, since no DNA is present to check it. CDR1 is SGHRS and CDR2 is YFSETQ in the germline V gene. The CDR3 covers 14 residues. The chain's CDR3 is CASSLRTTQETQYF.

The chain employs TRBV4-3 and TRBJ1-2; there is no DNA to check the TCRdb D call of TRBD1. CDR3 length: 14 residues. Germline V gene lookup returns CDR1 LGHNA and CDR2 YSLEER. The CDR3: CASSQAGDGYGYTF.

This chain joins TRBV10-3 and TRBJ2-1; absent DNA, TCRdb's TRBD2 call cannot be checked. Germline values: CDR1 ENHRY, CDR2 SYGVKD. The CDR3 covers 13 residues. The CDR3 loop reads CASSGTRDNEQFF.

J is TRBJ2-5 and V is TRBV5-1; TCRdb selects TRBD1, and the lack of DNA leaves this call unchecked. The CDR3 totals 15 residues. Germline V gene data show CDR1 as SGHRS and CDR2 as YFSETQ. CDR3 amino acids: CASSSLPTGQKTQYF. Combining the CDR3 with reference TRBV5-1 and TRBJ2-5 gives the whole variable domain KAGVTQTPRYLIKTRGQQVTLSCSPISGHRSVSWYQQTPGQGLQFLFEYFSETQRNKGNFPGRFSGRQFSNSRSEMNVSTLELGDSALYLCASSSLPTGQKTQYFGPGTRLLVL.

The chain employs TRBV30 and TRBJ1-1; TCRdb picks TRBD1, but there is no DNA to check that call. This CDR3 region has 12 residues. CDR1 is GTSNPN and CDR2 is SVGIG in the germline V gene (reference sequence). The CDR3 protein is CAWRQGDTEAFF.